This T cell receptor (beta chain) is drawn from a study of control samples from healthy donors and cancer patients. The method was immunoSEQ multiplex PCR; TCRdb's version includes in-frame clones alone and lacks a portion of them. The table shows about 410,000 clones, with around 90% occurring only once. The CDR3 runs to 15 residues. Germline CDR1 KGHSH, CDR2 LQKENI. J gave up 4 bases and V 2 bases, and 6 bases lay outside the gene matches. The receptor was isolated from a man aged 35 to 55 with head and neck cancer. Sequenced: PBMCs. The chain couples TRBV18 to TRBJ1-2, with 8 bases identical to TRBD1. CDR3 amino acids: CASSPAGGPSYGYTF. CDR3 coding DNA: TGTGCCAGCTCACCAGCAGGGGGCCCTAGCTATGGCTACACCTTC.